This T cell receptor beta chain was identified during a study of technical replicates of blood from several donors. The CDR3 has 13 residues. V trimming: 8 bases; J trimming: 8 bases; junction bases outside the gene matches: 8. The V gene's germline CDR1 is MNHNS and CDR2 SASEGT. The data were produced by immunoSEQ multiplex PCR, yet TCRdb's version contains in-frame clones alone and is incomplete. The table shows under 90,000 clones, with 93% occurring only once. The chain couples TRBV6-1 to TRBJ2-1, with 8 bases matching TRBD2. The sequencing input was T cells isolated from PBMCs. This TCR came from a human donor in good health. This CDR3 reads CASLRLAPDEQFF. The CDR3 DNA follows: TGTGCCAGCCTGAGACTAGCGCCCGATGAGCAGTTCTTC.